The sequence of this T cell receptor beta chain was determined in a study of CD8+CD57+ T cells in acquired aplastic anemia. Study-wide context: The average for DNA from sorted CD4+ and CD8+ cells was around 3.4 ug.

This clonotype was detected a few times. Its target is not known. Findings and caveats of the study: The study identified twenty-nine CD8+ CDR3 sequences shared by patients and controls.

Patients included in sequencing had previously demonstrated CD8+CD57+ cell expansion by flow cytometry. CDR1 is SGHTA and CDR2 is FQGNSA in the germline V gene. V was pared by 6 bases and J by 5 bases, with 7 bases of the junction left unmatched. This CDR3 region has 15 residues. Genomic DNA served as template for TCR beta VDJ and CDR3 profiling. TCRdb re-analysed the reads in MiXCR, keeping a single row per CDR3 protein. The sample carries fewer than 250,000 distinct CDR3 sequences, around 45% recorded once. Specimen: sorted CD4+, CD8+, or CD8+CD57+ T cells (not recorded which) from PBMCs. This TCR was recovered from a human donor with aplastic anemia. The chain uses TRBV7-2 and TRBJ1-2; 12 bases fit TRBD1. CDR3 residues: CASSSPGQGAYGYTF. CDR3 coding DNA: TGTGCCAGCAGTTCCCCGGGACAGGGGGCGTATGGCTACACCTTC.